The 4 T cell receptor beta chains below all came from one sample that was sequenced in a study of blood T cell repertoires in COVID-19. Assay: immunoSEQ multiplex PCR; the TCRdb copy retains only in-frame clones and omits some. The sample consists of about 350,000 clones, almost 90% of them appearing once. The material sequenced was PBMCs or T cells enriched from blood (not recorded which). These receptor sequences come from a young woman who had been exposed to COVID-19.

CDR3 DNA sequence: TGTGCCAGCAGTTACACTGGACAGAGTGGCTACACCTTC. Translating gives CASSYTGQSGYTF. The chain has TRBV6-2 or TRBV6-3 and TRBJ1-2; D may be TRBD1 (6 bases). The length of the CDR3 is 13 residues. V was pared by 2 bases and J by 7 bases, with 11 bases between. Germline CDR1 is MNHEY and CDR2 is SVGEGT.

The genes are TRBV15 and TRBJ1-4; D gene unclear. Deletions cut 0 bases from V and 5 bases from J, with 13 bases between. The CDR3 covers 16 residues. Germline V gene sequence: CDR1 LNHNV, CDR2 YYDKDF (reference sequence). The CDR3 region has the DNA TGTGCCACCAGCAGAGATCCGCCAGGAGGGAATGAAAAACTGTTTTTT. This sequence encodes CATSRDPPGGNEKLFF.

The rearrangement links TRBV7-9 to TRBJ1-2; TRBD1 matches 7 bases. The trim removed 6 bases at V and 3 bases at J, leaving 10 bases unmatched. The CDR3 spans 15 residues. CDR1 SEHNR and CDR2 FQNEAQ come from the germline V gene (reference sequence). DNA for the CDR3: TGTGCCAGCAGTCAGACGGGACAGTCAGACTATGGCTACACCTTC. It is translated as CASSQTGQSDYGYTF.

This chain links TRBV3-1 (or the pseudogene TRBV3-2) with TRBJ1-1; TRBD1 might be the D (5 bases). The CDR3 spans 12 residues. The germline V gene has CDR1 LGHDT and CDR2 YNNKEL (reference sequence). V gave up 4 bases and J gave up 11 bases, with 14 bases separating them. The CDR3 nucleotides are TGTGCCAGCAGCCGAACAGGAATACCGGCTTTCTTT. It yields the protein CASSRTGIPAFF.